Below are 26 T cell receptor beta chains sequenced from a single sample in a study of T cells in women clearing cervical HPV infection. Using immunoSEQ multiplex PCR, the repertoire was profiled, and TCRdb retains in-frame clones only, with some absent. Its listing shows under 45,000 clones. Material: blood buffy coat. These receptor sequences come from a woman between 18 and 75 years old with a cervical HPV16 infection that either progressed to CIN3+ or cleared (not recorded which).

Remarks on this clone: The read ends 3 residues before the CDR3 terminus; that terminus is restored from the germline J gene. This chain uses TRBV5-1 with TRBJ1-1, with D maybe TRBD1 (6 bases). This CDR3 is built from 14 residues. The V gene lost 6 bases and the J gene lost 4 bases, with 16 bases spanning the gap. Germline CDR1 and CDR2: SGHRS and YFSETQ. CDR3 amino acids: CASTDKTGTTEAFF. The sequenced part of the CDR3 DNA is TGCGCCAGCACCGATAAAACAGGGACCACTGAA.

Comments on this clone: The CDR3 is cut off 3 residues early in the read; its end comes from the germline J gene. The chain joins TRBV7-8 to TRBJ2-3; 11 bases align to TRBD1. Germline-derived CDR1 and CDR2 are SGHVS and FQNEAQ. The CDR3 totals 15 residues. J was trimmed by 6 bases and V by 5 bases; bases with no gene match: 7. CDR3 sequence: CASSHRTGGSDTQYF. The sequenced CDR3 bases are TGTGCCAGCAGCCACCGGACAGGGGGCTCCGATACG.

Notes on this clone: The DNA ends 3 residues before the CDR3 does, and the rest of the CDR3 is filled in from the germline J gene. The chain links TRBV10-3 to TRBJ1-2; the D gene is possibly TRBD1 (5 bases). From germline, CDR1 is ENHRY and CDR2 SYGVKD. CDR3 length: 14 amino acids. The sequenced CDR3 bases are TGTGCCATCAGTGAGTCGCGGGGCATCAAAGGC. Its protein product is CAISESRGIKG. The full CDR3 reads CAISESRGIKGYTF.

In the case of this clone: The read ends 3 residues early relative to the CDR3; the germline J gene fills the gap. The rearrangement links TRBV7-2 to TRBJ2-3; TRBD2 is a possible D gene (6 bases). This CDR3 is 14 amino acids long. The V gene's germline CDR1 is SGHTA and CDR2 FQGNSA. Deletions cut 1 base from V and 4 bases from J, with 9 bases between. The DNA read from the CDR3 is TGTGCCAGCAGCTTAGAACTAGCCGCAGATACG. It yields the protein CASSLELAADT. The entire CDR3 reads CASSLELAADTQYF.

Regarding this clone: Sequencing ends 3 residues short of the CDR3 end; the germline J gene provides the rest. This rearrangement joins TRBV20-1 to TRBJ2-5, with D tentatively TRBD2 (5 bases). V was trimmed by 6 bases and J by 1 base, leaving 12 bases between them. This CDR3 spans 13 amino acids. Germline V gives CDR1 DFQATT, CDR2 SNEGSKA (reference sequence). CDR3 amino acids: CSALDWAQETQYF. The CDR3 bases that were read are TGCAGTGCCCTGGACTGGGCCCAAGAGACC.

Comment on this clone: The CDR3 end is not reached by the read, which stops 3 residues before it; the germline J gene fills it in. The V and J genes are TRBV30 and TRBJ1-5; 8 bases are shared with TRBD1. V lost 0 bases to trimming and J lost 5 bases; unmatched junction nucleotides: 12. CDR1 and CDR2 from the germline V gene are GTSNPN and SVGIG (reference sequence). The CDR3 is 17 amino acids. The chain's CDR3 is CAWSVGALGTGHQPQHF. Partial CDR3 DNA: TGTGCCTGGAGTGTGGGAGCACTGGGGACAGGCCATCAGCCC.

In the case of this clone: The read finishes 3 residues shy of the CDR3 end, and the germline J gene is used to complete it. This chain uses TRBV20-1 with TRBJ1-4, with D perhaps TRBD1 (5 bases). This CDR3 region has 14 residues. The V gene's germline CDR1 is DFQATT and CDR2 SNEGSKA (reference sequence). The germline V and J ends were trimmed by 5 bases and 6 bases, with 16 bases remaining between them. The sequenced CDR3 bases are TGCAGTGCTTACCCGGGGGTGGGGGATGAAAAA. It encodes CSAYPGVGDEK. The CDR3 as a whole reads CSAYPGVGDEKLFF.

In the case of this clone: The missing CDR3 end, 3 residues past where the read stops, is filled in from the germline J gene. V gene TRBV14 combines with J gene TRBJ1-1, with TRBD1 matching over 8 bases. The CDR3 loop spans 16 amino acids. The junction had 16 bases not matched to a gene; V was cut back by 8 bases and J by 5 bases. Germline-derived CDR1 and CDR2 are SGHDN and FVKESK. CDR3 protein: CASLPLDRGRKTEAFF. Partial CDR3 DNA: TGTGCCAGCCTCCCTTTAGACAGGGGTAGAAAAACTGAA. Full variable domain (rest looked up from reference TRBV14 and TRBJ1-1): EAGVTQFPSHSVIEKGQTVTLRCDPISGHDNLYWYRRVMGKEIKFLLHFVKESKQDESGMPNNRFLAERTGGTYSTLKVQPAELEDSGVYFCASLPLDRGRKTEAFFGQGTRLTVV.

With regard to this clone: Sequencing ends 3 residues short of the CDR3 end; the germline J gene provides the rest. This sequence joins TRBV10-3 and TRBJ1-2, with TRBD1 as a possible D gene (6 bases). The CDR3 totals 14 residues. Germline V CDR1 and CDR2: ENHRY, SYGVKD. V lost 6 bases to trimming and J lost 7 bases, with 18 bases between them. CDR3 DNA (partial): TGTGCCATCAGACCCGGACAGACCGAGGCTGGC. Its translation is CAIRPGQTEAG. From start to end, the CDR3 is CAIRPGQTEAGYTF.

A word on this clone: The sequenced fragment ends 3 residues before the CDR3 boundary, so the rest is inferred from the germline J gene. V is TRBV5-6 and J is TRBJ2-1; TRBD1 aligns across 9 bases. V lost 2 bases to trimming and J lost 7 bases; unmatched junction nucleotides: 7. The CDR3 totals 15 residues. Germline CDR1 reads SGHDT; CDR2 reads YYEEEE. CDR3 in amino acids: CASSFRDRVRNEQFF. The part of the CDR3 DNA that was read is TGTGCCAGCAGCTTCCGGGACAGGGTGAGAAATGAG.

As to this clone: The read ends 3 residues early relative to the CDR3; the germline J gene fills the gap. The chain has TRBV5-4 and TRBJ2-1; no firm D call. Germline V gives CDR1 SGHNT, CDR2 YYREEE (reference sequence). CDR3 length: 15 amino acids. The V end lost 0 bases, the J end lost 3 bases, and 10 bases lay between the germline ends. The DNA read from the CDR3 is TGTGCCAGCAGCTTGGAAGCTTCGGTCTACAATGAG. Translated: CASSLEASVYNE. The whole CDR3 sequence is CASSLEASVYNEQFF.

In regard to this clone: The CDR3 end lies 3 residues beyond the end of the read and is filled in from the germline J gene. The J gene is TRBJ2-7, the V gene TRBV11-2; D is undetermined. Germline lookup yields CDR1 SGHAT and CDR2 FQNNGV. The CDR3 has 15 amino acids. V was shortened by 5 bases and J by 3 bases, with 17 bases between the two germline ends. The CDR3 sequence is CASSSLQNSHYEQYF. Incomplete CDR3 DNA: TGTGCCAGCAGCAGCCTACAGAACAGCCACTACGAG.

Notes on this clone: From the germline J gene comes the end of the CDR3, since the read stops 3 residues before it. The chain carries TRBV10-1 and TRBJ2-3, with a possible D match to TRBD1 (6 bases). The CDR3 has 14 amino acids. Germline V gene data show CDR1 as WNHNN and CDR2 as SYGVQD (reference sequence). The V end lost 2 bases, the J end lost 4 bases, and 10 bases lay between the germline ends. The CDR3 DNA, read in part, is TGCGCCAGCAGTGAGGGGGGCGCCTCAGATACG. Encoded protein: CASSEGGASDT. In full, the CDR3 reads CASSEGGASDTQYF.

In the case of this clone: The read ends 3 residues early relative to the CDR3; the germline J gene fills the gap. The chain employs TRBV11-3 and TRBJ1-2; 8 bases fit TRBD1. CDR1 and CDR2 from the germline V gene are SGHNT and YENEEA. Trimming at V came to 4 bases and at J to 2 bases, leaving 3 bases not matched to a gene. This CDR3 is built from 14 residues. The CDR3: CASSSGQGNYGYTF. The sequenced part of the CDR3 DNA is TGTGCCAGCAGCTCCGGACAGGGAAACTATGGC. Full variable domain (missing parts from reference TRBV11-3 and TRBJ1-2): EAGVVQSPRYKIIEKKQPVAFWCNPISGHNTLYWYLQNLGQGPELLIRYENEEAVDDSQLPKDRFSAERLKGVDSTLKIQPAELGDSAVYLCASSSGQGNYGYTFGSGTRLTVV.

On this clone itself: The read is 3 residues too short to cover the CDR3 end, so that end is filled in from the germline J gene. The V gene is TRBV5-4, the J gene TRBJ2-7; a weak D match, TRBD1 (6 bases). V was clipped by 1 base and J by 2 bases, with 7 bases between them. CDR3 size: 13 residues. Per the germline V gene, CDR1 is SGHNT and CDR2 is YYREEE (reference sequence). The DNA read from the CDR3 is TGTGCCAGCAGCTTGCAGGGGACCTACGAG. Translation: CASSLQGTYE. The CDR3 in full is CASSLQGTYEQYF.

Remarks on this clone: The CDR3 end falls 3 residues outside the read, so it is completed with the germline J gene. The chain links TRBV10-3 to TRBJ2-3; TRBD2 matches 8 bases. The CDR3 is made up of 17 amino acids. Germline CDR1 ENHRY, CDR2 SYGVKD. Unmatched junction bases numbered 9, after V lost 2 bases and J lost 2 bases. The sequenced part of the CDR3 DNA is TGTGCCATCAGTGAGCCCCGGGGGGGGAGCGACACAGATACG. Its protein is CAISEPRGGSDTDT. The complete CDR3 sequence is CAISEPRGGSDTDTQYF.

In the case of this clone: The CDR3 end lies 3 residues beyond the end of the read and is filled in from the germline J gene. V gene TRBV12-3 or TRBV12-4 combines with J gene TRBJ2-1; 7 positions match TRBD2. The CDR3 is 16 residues long. With V trimmed by 1 base and J by 0 bases, 3 bases remained unmatched. The CDR3 loop is CASSLDPGGSYNEQFF. The DNA read from the CDR3 is TGTGCCAGCAGTTTAGATCCGGGGGGCTCCTACAATGAG.

Turning to this clone: The CDR3 goes on 3 residues after the read ends, and that part is filled in from the germline J gene. The V gene is TRBV7-9, the J gene TRBJ1-4, with D uncertain. The V end lost 4 bases, the J end lost 7 bases, and 10 bases lay between the germline ends. The germline V gene has CDR1 SEHNR and CDR2 FQNEAQ (reference sequence). The CDR3 runs 13 residues. The DNA read from the CDR3 is TGTGCCAGCAGCTCGTCCGAGGGTGAAAAA. Its translation: CASSSSEGEK. In full, the CDR3 is CASSSSEGEKLFF.

About this clone itself: The read is 3 residues too short to cover the CDR3 end, so that end is filled in from the germline J gene. The V and J genes are TRBV5-1 and TRBJ2-7, with 9 bases aligning to TRBD1. This CDR3 comprises 15 residues. The J segment lost 3 bases and the V segment lost 3 bases, leaving 7 bases of the junction unmatched. The germline CDR1 and CDR2 sequences are SGHRS and YFSETQ. The sequenced part of the CDR3 DNA is TGCGCCAGCAGCTCGGGACAGGGAAGGGTCTACGAG. Protein product: CASSSGQGRVYE. The entire CDR3 protein reads CASSSGQGRVYEQYF. Filled out from reference TRBV5-1 and TRBJ2-7, the complete variable domain reads KAGVTQTPRYLIKTRGQQVTLSCSPISGHRSVSWYQQTPGQGLQFLFEYFSETQRNKGNFPGRFSGRQFSNSRSEMNVSTLELGDSALYLCASSSGQGRVYEQYFGPGTRLTVT.

On this clone itself: Read coverage stops 3 residues before the CDR3 terminus; the germline J gene supplies the remainder. V is TRBV6-2 or TRBV6-3 and J is TRBJ2-2; D is perhaps TRBD1 (6 bases). Germline V CDR1 and CDR2: MNHEY, SVGEGT. The CDR3 runs to 13 residues. V lost 8 bases and J lost 6, with 13 bases in between. Incomplete CDR3 DNA: TGTGCCAGCTCCGGGACATTAGCCGGGGAG. Translated: CASSGTLAGE. The whole CDR3 reads CASSGTLAGELFF.

A word on this clone: The sequenced fragment ends 3 residues before the CDR3 boundary, so the rest is inferred from the germline J gene. The chain has TRBV6-4 and TRBJ2-1; 7 bases line up with TRBD1. This CDR3 contains 13 residues. Unmatched junction bases numbered 0, after V lost 0 bases and J lost 7 bases. The germline CDR1 and CDR2 sequences are MRHNA and SNTAGT. CDR3 residues: CASSDSDRNEQFF. The sequenced part of the CDR3 DNA is TGTGCCAGCAGTGACTCGGACAGGAATGAG.

Comment on this clone: The CDR3 end is not reached by the read, which stops 3 residues before it; the germline J gene fills it in. V and J are TRBV29-1 and TRBJ2-3, with 10 bases fitting TRBD2. Germline CDR1 SQVTM, CDR2 ANQGSEA. The CDR3 is 16 residues long. The ends lost 6 bases at V and 0 bases at J; junction bases unmatched: 9. CDR3 sequence reads: CSVNHSGGPSTDTQYF. CDR3 DNA, as far as it was read: TGCAGCGTGAACCATAGCGGGGGGCCTAGCACAGATACG.

With regard to this clone: The CDR3 goes on 3 residues after the read ends, and that part is filled in from the germline J gene. V is TRBV19 and J is TRBJ1-5; a weak D match, TRBD1 (6 bases). CDR1 is LNHDA and CDR2 is SQIVND in the germline V gene (reference sequence). This CDR3 region has 14 residues. The V end lost 1 base, the J end lost 4 bases, and 8 bases lay between the germline ends. CDR3 region: CASSIVQGNQPQHF. Incomplete CDR3 DNA: TGTGCCAGTAGTATAGTTCAGGGGAATCAGCCC.

The sequenced CDR3 bases are TGTGCCTGGGCGGGACTAGCGGGGCGAACGACCGGGGAG. It translates to CAWAGLAGRTTGE. The whole CDR3 is CAWAGLAGRTTGELFF. The gene calls are TRBV30 and TRBJ2-2; TRBD2 agrees at 13 bases. The read ends 3 residues early relative to the CDR3; the germline J gene fills the gap. J was trimmed by 5 bases and V by 5 bases; bases with no gene match: 8. CDR3 length: 16 amino acids. Germline assignment: CDR1 GTSNPN and CDR2 SVGIG (reference sequence). The full variable domain, rest sourced from reference TRBV30 and TRBJ2-2, is SQTIHQWPATLVQPVGSPLSLECTVEGTSNPNLYWYRQAAGRGLQLLFYSVGIGQISSEVPQNLSASRPQDRQFILSSKKLLLSDSGFYLCAWAGLAGRTTGELFFGEGSRLTVL.

This CDR3 reads CASRIQVPNTGELFF. The sequenced CDR3 bases are TGCGCCAGCCGGATACAGGTCCCGAACACCGGGGAG. V usage is TRBV23-1 and J usage is TRBJ2-2, with D perhaps TRBD1 (5 bases). The sequence runs out 3 residues before the end of the CDR3; the remainder is reconstructed from the germline J gene. TRBV23-1 is identified as an open reading frame with a role that is uncertain. V shed 8 bases and J shed 0 bases, with 13 bases lying between them. The CDR3 spans 15 residues.

Comment on this clone: The junction shows a germline mismatch at one end, possibly a read error. The CDR3 end falls 3 residues outside the read, so it is completed with the germline J gene. J is TRBJ1-1 and V is TRBV6-1; 8 nucleotides agree with TRBD1. The CDR3 spans 17 residues. Germline CDR1 MNHNS, CDR2 SASEGT. CDR3 residues: CAGSEGQGARRFTEAFF. CDR3 bases read: TGTGCCGGCAGTGAAGGGCAGGGGGCACGACGGTTTACTGAA.